This T cell receptor (beta chain) was captured by sequencing in a study of T cells after yellow fever vaccination. V lost 3 bases, J lost 2 bases, and 7 bases stayed unmatched. The CDR3 is 16 amino acids. Germline values: CDR1 MNHEY, CDR2 SMNVEV (reference sequence). TCRdb fed the 5' RACE reads into MiXCR, producing one record per CDR3 protein. The table includes under 600,000 distinct CDR3 sequences, 21% detected once. This sequence was found in a man aged 18 to 29 who received the YFV17D yellow fever vaccine. V and J are TRBV27 and TRBJ2-3; TRBD2 aligns across 8 bases. Sequencing used PBMCs, obtained more than 20 days after the first yellow fever vaccination. CDR3 region: CASSFKSSGVTDTQYF. The DNA of the CDR3 is TGTGCCAGCAGTTTTAAGAGTAGCGGGGTCACAGATACGCAGTATTTT.